The rows below give T cell receptor beta chains drawn from one sample of a study of blood T cell repertoires in COVID-19. Some clones are missing from TCRdb's copy, which holds only in-frame ones; the method was immunoSEQ multiplex PCR. The table records hundreds of thousands of clones, approximately 90% of them present only once. The sequencing input was peripheral blood. The receptors were sampled from a woman in her twenties or thirties with active or convalescent COVID-19. CDR3s include the opening cysteine and the closing phenylalanine or tryptophan. D genes are given only for firm matches. Some rows mark clone size as missing; the rest say once, few, many or name a class of expanded clone.

abundance	v_gene	j_gene	d_gene	CDR3aa	CDR3nt
-	TRBV4-1	TRBJ1-5	-	CASSLRQFDQPQHF	TGCGCCAGCAGCCTCCGACAGTTTGATCAGCCCCAGCATTTT
-	TRBV2	TRBJ1-2	-	CASSPHTEGGYTF	TGTGCCAGCAGCCCTCACACAGAGGGTGGCTACACCTTC
-	TRBV29-1	TRBJ2-7	TRBD2	CSVEGLAGDLGEQYF	TGCAGCGTTGAAGGCCTAGCGGGGGATCTGGGCGAGCAGTACTTC
-	TRBV6-1	TRBJ2-7	-	CASSEQYEQYF	TGTGCCAGCAGTGAACAATACGAGCAGTACTTC
-	TRBV14	TRBJ1-6	-	CASSQGFRVSTLHF	TGTGCCAGCAGCCAAGGATTCAGGGTATCCACCCTCCACTTT
-	TRBV5-1	TRBJ1-1	TRBD1	CASSSDRQGAQAFF	TGCGCCAGCAGCTCCGACCGACAGGGGGCTCAAGCTTTCTTT
-	TRBV6-5	TRBJ2-7	-	CASSYTTGRGNEQYF	TGTGCCAGCAGCTACACTACCGGGAGAGGTAACGAGCAGTACTTC
-	TRBV29-1	TRBJ1-1	TRBD1	CSVTGGSGEAFF	TGCAGCGTGACAGGGGGCAGTGGTGAAGCTTTCTTT
once	TRBV21-1	TRBJ2-4	-	CASLGLAGTFRWAKNIQYF	TGTGCCAGCTTAGGACTAGCGGGAACTTTTAGGTGGGCCAAAAACATTCAGTACTTC
-	TRBV4-1	TRBJ1-1	-	CASSQDLFSEAFF	TGCGCCAGCAGCCAAGATCTGTTCTCTGAAGCTTTCTTT
-	TRBV12-5	TRBJ1-2	TRBD1	CASGLLQGSSGYTF	TGTGCTAGTGGTTTGTTACAGGGGTCGAGTGGCTACACCTTC
once	TRBV6-4	TRBJ1-1	-	CASSEMNGGTEAFF	TGTGCCAGCAGTGAAATGAACGGGGGCACTGAAGCTTTCTTT